A single T cell receptor (beta chain) is shown here with its context. This sample was taken from a study of blood T cell repertoires in COVID-19. Study at large: The study drew acute and convalescent COVID-19 samples from the United States, Italy and Spain. In each case, the material was cDNA or gDNA derived from T cells, B-cell-depleted T cells, or PBMCs.

How the authors handled the data: Cell counts per sample came from amplifying reference gene primers. The table came from immunoSEQ multiplex PCR; TCRdb's copy has only in-frame clones and leaves some out. From that table come the V and J calls and clone size; the DNA was used to work out D and trimming. Of more than 65,000 clones listed, 84% are singletons. This receptor was taken from a man in his forties or fifties with acute or convalescent COVID-19. Sample: peripheral blood.

The CDR3 DNA is TGTGCCATCAGACCCAGACAGGGGCGTAACTATGGCTACACCTTC. It is translated as CAIRPRQGRNYGYTF. This chain links TRBV10-3 with TRBJ1-2; 8 nucleotides match TRBD1. Per the germline V gene, CDR1 is ENHRY and CDR2 is SYGVKD. V lost 6 bases and J lost 1; bases outside the gene matches: 7. The CDR3 is 15 residues long.